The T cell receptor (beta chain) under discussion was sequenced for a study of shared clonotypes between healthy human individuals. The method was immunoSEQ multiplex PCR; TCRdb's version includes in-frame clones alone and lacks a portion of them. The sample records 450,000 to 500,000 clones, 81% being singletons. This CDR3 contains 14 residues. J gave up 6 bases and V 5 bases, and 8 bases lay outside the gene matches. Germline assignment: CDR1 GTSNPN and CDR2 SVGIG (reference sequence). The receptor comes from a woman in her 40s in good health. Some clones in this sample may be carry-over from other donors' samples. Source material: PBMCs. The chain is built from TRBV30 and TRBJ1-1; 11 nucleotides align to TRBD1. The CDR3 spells CAWSGTGGVSEAFF. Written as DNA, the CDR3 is TGTGCCTGGTCCGGGACAGGGGGTGTCTCTGAAGCTTTCTTT.